Shown below are 14 T cell receptor beta chains from a single sample sequenced in a study of T cells expressing NK-cell markers. From the 5' RACE reads, TCRdb lists one entry per CDR3 protein and no DNA. The sample data list about 390,000 distinct CDR3 sequences. The material sequenced was blood T cells: a sorted CD56 or NKG2C T cell subset, CD4+ or CD8+ T cells, or bulk PBMC T cells (not recorded which). The receptors shown here come from a woman between 45 and 65 years old in good health.

CDR3 region: CASSLLQSETQYF. The V and J genes are TRBV7-7 and TRBJ2-5. Germline CDR1 SSHAT, CDR2 FNYEAQ (reference sequence). The CDR3 loop spans 13 amino acids.

This chain links TRBV5-1 with TRBJ2-7; there is no DNA to check the TCRdb D call of TRBD2. Germline V CDR1 and CDR2: SGHRS, YFSETQ. This CDR3 is built from 13 residues. Here the CDR3 reads CASSSGLIYEQYF.

This rearrangement joins TRBV5-1 to TRBJ2-5. Germline CDR1 reads SGHRS; CDR2 reads YFSETQ. The CDR3 has 13 amino acids. This CDR3 reads CASSLEREETQYF.

The rearrangement joins TRBV27 to TRBJ1-3; the D call from TCRdb, TRBD1, cannot be confirmed without DNA. The length of the CDR3 is 14 residues. The germline V gene has CDR1 MNHEY and CDR2 SMNVEV (reference sequence). The CDR3 sequence is CASSSRGSGNTIYF.

This chain's CDR3 is CASSHVGNEQFF. This sequence joins TRBV14 and TRBJ2-1. There are 12 residues in the CDR3. Germline-derived CDR1 and CDR2 are SGHDN and FVKESK.

This chain joins TRBV27 and TRBJ1-2; the TRBD1 assignment by TCRdb is unverifiable without DNA. The CDR3 has 14 amino acids. Germline CDR1 is MNHEY and CDR2 is SMNVEV (reference sequence). The CDR3 protein is CASSFGDGLYGYTF.

The J gene is TRBJ2-5, the V gene TRBV9; TCRdb gives TRBD1 as the D gene, but with no DNA this cannot be confirmed. Germline-derived CDR1 and CDR2 are SGDLS and YYNGEE. This CDR3 region has 14 residues. CDR3 protein: CASSEGHIQETQYF. The whole variable domain, remainder taken from reference TRBV9 and TRBJ2-5, is DSGVTQTPKHLITATGQRVTLRCSPRSGDLSVYWYQQSLDQGLQFLIQYYNGEERAKGNILERFSAQQFPDLHSELNLSSLELGDSALYFCASSEGHIQETQYFGPGTRLLVL.

The chain has TRBV28 and TRBJ2-1; with no DNA, the TCRdb D assignment of TRBD1 cannot be verified. Germline V gene data show CDR1 as MDHEN and CDR2 as SYDVKM. This CDR3 has 14 amino acids. This CDR3 reads CASRHRVGNNEQFF.

The chain links TRBV29-1 to TRBJ1-1. The CDR3 contains 13 residues. Germline CDR1 SQVTM, CDR2 ANQGSEA. The CDR3 sequence is CSVEISGYTEAFF.

The chain employs TRBV27 and TRBJ2-1; TCRdb reports TRBD2, a call that lacks DNA to check it against. Per the germline V gene, CDR1 is MNHEY and CDR2 is SMNVEV (reference sequence). This CDR3 spans 16 amino acids. The chain's CDR3 is CASSSLGLAGENEQFF.

V gene TRBV24-1 combines with J gene TRBJ2-3; the D call from TCRdb, TRBD2, cannot be confirmed without DNA. Germline assignment: CDR1 KGHDR and CDR2 SFDVKD. This CDR3 is built from 15 residues. CDR3 loop: CATSGKRGITDTQYF.

The chain joins TRBV12-3 or TRBV12-4 to TRBJ2-4; TCRdb designates TRBD2, a call that cannot be tested without DNA. This CDR3 region has 13 residues. CDR3 sequence reads: CASSSGAKNIQYF.

The chain recombines TRBV28 with TRBJ1-5; the D gene TCRdb calls, TRBD1, cannot be checked with no DNA. The germline V gene has CDR1 MDHEN and CDR2 SYDVKM. This CDR3 region has 14 residues. This chain's CDR3 is CASSSDSLNQPQHF.

The chain carries TRBV7-8 and TRBJ2-1; without DNA, the TCRdb call of TRBD2 cannot be checked. CDR3 length: 13 residues. The germline gives CDR1 SGHVS, CDR2 FQNEAQ. The CDR3 protein is CASSLVAGWEQFF.